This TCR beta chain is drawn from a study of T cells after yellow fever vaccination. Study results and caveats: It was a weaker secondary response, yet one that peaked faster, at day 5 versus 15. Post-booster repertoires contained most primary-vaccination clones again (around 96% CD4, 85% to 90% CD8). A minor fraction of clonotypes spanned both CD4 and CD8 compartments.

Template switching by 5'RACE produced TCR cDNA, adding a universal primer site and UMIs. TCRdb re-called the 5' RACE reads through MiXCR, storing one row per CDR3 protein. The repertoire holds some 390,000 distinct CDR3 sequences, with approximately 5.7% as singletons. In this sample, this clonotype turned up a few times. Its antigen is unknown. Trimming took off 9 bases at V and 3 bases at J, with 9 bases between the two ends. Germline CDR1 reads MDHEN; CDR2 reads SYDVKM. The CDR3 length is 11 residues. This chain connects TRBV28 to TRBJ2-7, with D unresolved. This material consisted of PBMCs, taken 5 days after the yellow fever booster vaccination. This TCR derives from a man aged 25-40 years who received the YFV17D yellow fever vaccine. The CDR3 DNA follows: TGTGCCAGTCAATATTACTACGAGCAGTACTTC. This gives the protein CASQYYYEQYF.